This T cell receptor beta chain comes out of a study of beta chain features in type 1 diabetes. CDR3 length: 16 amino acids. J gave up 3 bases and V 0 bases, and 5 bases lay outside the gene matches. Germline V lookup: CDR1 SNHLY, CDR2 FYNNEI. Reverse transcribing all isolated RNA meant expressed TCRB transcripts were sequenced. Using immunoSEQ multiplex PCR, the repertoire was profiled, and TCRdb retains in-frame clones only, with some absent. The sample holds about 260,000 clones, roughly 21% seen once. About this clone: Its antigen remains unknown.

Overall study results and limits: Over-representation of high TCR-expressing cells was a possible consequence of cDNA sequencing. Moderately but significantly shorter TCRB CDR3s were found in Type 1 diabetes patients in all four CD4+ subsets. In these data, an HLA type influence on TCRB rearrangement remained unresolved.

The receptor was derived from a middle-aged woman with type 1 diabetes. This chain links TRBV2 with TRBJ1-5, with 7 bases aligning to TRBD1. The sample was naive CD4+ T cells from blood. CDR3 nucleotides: TGTGCCAGCAGTGAAGCGCCAGGGGGAAACAATCAGCCCCAGCATTTT. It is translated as CASSEAPGGNNQPQHF.